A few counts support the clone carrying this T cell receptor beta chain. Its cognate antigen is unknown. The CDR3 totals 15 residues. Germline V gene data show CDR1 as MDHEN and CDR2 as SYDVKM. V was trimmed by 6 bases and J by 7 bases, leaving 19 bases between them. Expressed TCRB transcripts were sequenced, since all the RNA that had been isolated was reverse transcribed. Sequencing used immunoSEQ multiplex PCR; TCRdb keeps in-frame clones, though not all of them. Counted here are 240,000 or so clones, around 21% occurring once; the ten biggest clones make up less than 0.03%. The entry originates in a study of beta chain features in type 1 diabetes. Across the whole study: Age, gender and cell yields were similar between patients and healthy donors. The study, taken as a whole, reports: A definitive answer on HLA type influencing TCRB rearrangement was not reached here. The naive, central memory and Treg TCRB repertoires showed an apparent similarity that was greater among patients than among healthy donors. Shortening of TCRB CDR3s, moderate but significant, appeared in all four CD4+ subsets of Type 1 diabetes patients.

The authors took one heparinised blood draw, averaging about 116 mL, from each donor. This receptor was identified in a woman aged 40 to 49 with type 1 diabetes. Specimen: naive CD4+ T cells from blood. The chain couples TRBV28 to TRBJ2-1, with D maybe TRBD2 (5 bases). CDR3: CASRRQLISGNEQFF. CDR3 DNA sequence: TGTGCCAGCAGACGTCAGTTAATTTCGGGGAATGAGCAGTTCTTC.